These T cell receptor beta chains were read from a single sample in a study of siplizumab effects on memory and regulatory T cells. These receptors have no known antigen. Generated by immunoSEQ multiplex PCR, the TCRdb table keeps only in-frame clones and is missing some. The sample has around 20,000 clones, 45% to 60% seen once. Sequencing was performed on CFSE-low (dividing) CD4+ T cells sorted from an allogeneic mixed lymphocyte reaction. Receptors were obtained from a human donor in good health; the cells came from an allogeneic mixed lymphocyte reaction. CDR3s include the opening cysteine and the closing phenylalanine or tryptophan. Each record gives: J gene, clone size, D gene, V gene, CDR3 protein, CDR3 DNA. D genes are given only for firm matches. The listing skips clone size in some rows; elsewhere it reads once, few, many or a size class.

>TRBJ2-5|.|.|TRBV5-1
CASSLTSTKETQYF
TGCGCCAGCAGCTTGACAAGCACTAAAGAGACCCAGTACTTC
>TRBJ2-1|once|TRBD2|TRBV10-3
CAMGLAGGLENEQFF
TGTGCCATGGGACTAGCGGGGGGGCTTGAGAATGAGCAGTTCTTC
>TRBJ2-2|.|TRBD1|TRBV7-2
CASSQHGTGVTGELFF
TGTGCCAGCAGCCAGCACGGGACAGGGGTGACCGGGGAGCTGTTTTTT
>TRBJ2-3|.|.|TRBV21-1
CARTGVTDTQYF
TGTGCCCGAACAGGGGTCACAGATACGCAGTATTTT
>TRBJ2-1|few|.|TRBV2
CASRYGAYNEQFF
TGTGCCAGCAGATACGGGGCTTACAATGAGCAGTTCTTC
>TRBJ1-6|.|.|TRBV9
CASSVAGQYNSPLHF
TGTGCCAGCAGCGTAGCGGGACAATATAATTCACCCCTCCACTTT
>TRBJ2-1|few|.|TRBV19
CASTAGTVNEQFF
TGTGCCAGTACCGCGGGGACAGTAAATGAGCAGTTCTTC
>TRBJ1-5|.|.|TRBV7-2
CASSLIRGQPQHF
TGTGCCAGCAGCTTAATCAGGGGCCAGCCCCAGCATTTT
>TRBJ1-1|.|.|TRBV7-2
CASSFQGATEAFF
TGTGCCAGCAGCTTCCAGGGAGCCACTGAAGCTTTCTTT
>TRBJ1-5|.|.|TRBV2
CASSVPGRYSNQPQHF
TGTGCCAGCAGTGTTCCGGGACGGTATAGCAATCAGCCCCAGCATTTT
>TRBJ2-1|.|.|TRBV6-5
CASSQGFSYNEQFF
TGTGCCAGTAGCCAGGGTTTCTCCTACAATGAGCAGTTCTTC
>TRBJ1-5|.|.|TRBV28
CASSLDGNQPQHF
TGTGCCAGCAGTTTAGACGGAAATCAGCCCCAGCATTTT
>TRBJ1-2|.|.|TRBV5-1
CASSSTPMDSPYGYTF
TGCGCCAGCAGCTCTACCCCGATGGACAGCCCCTATGGCTACACCTTC
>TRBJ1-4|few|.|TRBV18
CASSPPGEQGEKLFF
TGTGCCAGCTCACCACCGGGGGAGCAGGGTGAAAAACTGTTTTTT
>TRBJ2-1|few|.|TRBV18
CASSTLTSHEQFF
TGTGCCAGCTCAACGTTAACCAGTCATGAGCAGTTCTTC
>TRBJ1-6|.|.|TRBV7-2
CASSPQTGLPLHF
TGTGCCAGCAGCCCTCAAACAGGCTTACCCCTCCACTTT
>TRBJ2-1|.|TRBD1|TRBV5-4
CASSFDRATRSEQFF
TGTGCCAGCAGCTTTGACAGGGCAACAAGGAGTGAGCAGTTCTTC
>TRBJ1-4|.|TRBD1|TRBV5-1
CASSLGRGQEKLFF
TGCGCCAGCAGCTTGGGCAGGGGGCAAGAAAAACTGTTTTTT
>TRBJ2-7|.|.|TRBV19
CASAPGPASYEQYF
TGTGCCAGTGCTCCGGGACCGGCATCCTACGAGCAGTACTTC
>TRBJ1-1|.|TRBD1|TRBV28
CASSPGWTGTTEAFF
TGTGCCAGCAGTCCTGGGTGGACAGGGACCACTGAAGCTTTCTTT
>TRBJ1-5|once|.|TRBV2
CASSEGGPTNQPQHF
TGTGCCAGCAGTGAAGGGGGGCCCACTAATCAGCCCCAGCATTTT
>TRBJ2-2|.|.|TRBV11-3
CASSPEPPAGELFF
TGTGCCAGCAGCCCAGAGCCTCCGGCCGGGGAGCTGTTTTTT
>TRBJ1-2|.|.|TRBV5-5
CASSLQGGNYGYTF
TGTGCCAGCAGCTTGCAGGGAGGGAACTATGGCTACACCTTC
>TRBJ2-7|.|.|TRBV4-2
CASSPSGGYSYEQYF
TGTGCCAGCAGCCCGAGCGGCGGATACTCCTACGAGCAGTACTTC
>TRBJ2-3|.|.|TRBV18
CASSSSLSTDTQYF
TGTGCCAGCTCATCCTCCCTCAGCACAGATACGCAGTATTTT
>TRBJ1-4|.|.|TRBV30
CAWPQQRGPTNEKLFF
TGTGCCTGGCCCCAACAGAGGGGACCCACTAATGAAAAACTGTTTTTT
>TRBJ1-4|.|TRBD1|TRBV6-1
CASSWTGSNEKLFF
TGTGCCAGCAGTTGGACAGGGTCTAATGAAAAACTGTTTTTT
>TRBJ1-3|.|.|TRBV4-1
CASSLAGQDSGNTIYF
TGCGCCAGCAGCCTAGCGGGGCAGGACTCTGGAAACACCATATATTTT
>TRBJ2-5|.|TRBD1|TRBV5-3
CARSLWTGIGETQYF
TGTGCCAGAAGCTTGTGGACAGGGATCGGGGAGACCCAGTACTTC
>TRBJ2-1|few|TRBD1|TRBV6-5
CASSWGQPNNEQFF
TGTGCCAGCAGTTGGGGACAGCCTAACAATGAGCAGTTCTTC
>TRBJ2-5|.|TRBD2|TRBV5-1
CASSLVGTSGTQETQYF
TGCGCCAGCAGCTTGGTGGGGACTAGCGGGACCCAAGAGACCCAGTACTTC
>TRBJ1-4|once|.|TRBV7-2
CASSFGWGREKLFF
TGTGCCAGCAGCTTTGGGTGGGGAAGGGAAAAACTGTTTTTT
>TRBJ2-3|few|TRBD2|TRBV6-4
CASSDRLAGTQYF
TGTGCCAGCAGTGACCGACTAGCCGGTACGCAGTATTTT
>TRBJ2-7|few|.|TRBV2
CASGLYYEQYF
TGTGCCAGCGGATTGTACTACGAGCAGTACTTC
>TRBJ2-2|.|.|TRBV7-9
CASSPRGTGELFF
TGTGCCAGCAGCCCCCGAGGCACCGGGGAGCTGTTTTTT
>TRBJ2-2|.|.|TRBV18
CASSHRTVNTGELFF
TGTGCCAGCTCACATCGGACAGTGAACACCGGGGAGCTGTTTTTT
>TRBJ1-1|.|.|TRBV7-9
CASAEGYGTEAFF
TGTGCCAGCGCGGAGGGTTATGGCACTGAAGCTTTCTTT
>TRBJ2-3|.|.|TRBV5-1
CASRSSTDTQYF
TGCGCCAGCAGGAGTAGCACAGATACGCAGTATTTT
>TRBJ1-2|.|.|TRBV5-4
CASSRGSDRSNYGYTF
TGTGCCAGCAGCCGTGGAAGCGACCGTTCCAACTATGGCTACACCTTC
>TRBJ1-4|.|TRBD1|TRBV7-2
CASRTTGGSEKLFF
TGTGCCAGCAGAACTACAGGGGGATCGGAAAAACTGTTTTTT
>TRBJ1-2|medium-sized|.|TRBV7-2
CASSLERNSGYTF
TGTGCCAGCAGCCTAGAGAGGAACAGCGGCTACACCTTC
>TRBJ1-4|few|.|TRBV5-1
CASSSGGQRGEKLFF
TGCGCCAGCAGCTCCGGCGGACAGCGGGGTGAAAAACTGTTTTTT
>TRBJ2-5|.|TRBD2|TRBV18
CASSPPAGETQYF
TGTGCCAGCTCACCCCCAGCGGGGGAGACCCAGTACTTC
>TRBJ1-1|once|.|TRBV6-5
CASSYSSRGEGTEAFF
TGTGCCAGCAGTTACTCAAGCCGCGGGGAGGGAACTGAAGCTTTCTTT
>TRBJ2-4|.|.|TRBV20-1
CSAQREIQYF
TGCAGTGCTCAAAGGGAGATTCAGTACTTC
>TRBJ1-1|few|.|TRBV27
CASSRHNLNTEAFF
TGTGCCAGCAGTCGACATAATTTGAACACTGAAGCTTTCTTT
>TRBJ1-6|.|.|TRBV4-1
CASSQEGSNSYNSPLHF
TGCGCCAGCAGCCAAGAGGGAAGCAACTCCTATAATTCACCCCTCCACTTT
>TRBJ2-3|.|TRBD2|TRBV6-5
CASSPAGTTDTQYF
TGTGCCAGCAGTCCAGCGGGGACCACAGATACGCAGTATTTT
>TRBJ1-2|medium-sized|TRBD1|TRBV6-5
CASSRSGQGAYTF
TGTGCCAGCAGTCGATCGGGACAGGGGGCCTACACCTTC
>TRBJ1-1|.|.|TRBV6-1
CASSQQGGWNTEAFF
TGTGCCAGCAGCCAACAGGGTGGTTGGAACACTGAAGCTTTCTTT
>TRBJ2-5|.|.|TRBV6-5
CASSYWGTQETQYF
TGTGCCAGCAGTTACTGGGGGACTCAAGAGACCCAGTACTTC
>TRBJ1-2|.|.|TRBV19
CASSTGQGVSGYTF
TGTGCCAGTAGTACGGGACAAGGGGTCTCTGGCTACACCTTC
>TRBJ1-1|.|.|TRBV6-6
CASAGDGNTEAFF
TGTGCCAGCGCCGGGGACGGTAACACTGAAGCTTTCTTT